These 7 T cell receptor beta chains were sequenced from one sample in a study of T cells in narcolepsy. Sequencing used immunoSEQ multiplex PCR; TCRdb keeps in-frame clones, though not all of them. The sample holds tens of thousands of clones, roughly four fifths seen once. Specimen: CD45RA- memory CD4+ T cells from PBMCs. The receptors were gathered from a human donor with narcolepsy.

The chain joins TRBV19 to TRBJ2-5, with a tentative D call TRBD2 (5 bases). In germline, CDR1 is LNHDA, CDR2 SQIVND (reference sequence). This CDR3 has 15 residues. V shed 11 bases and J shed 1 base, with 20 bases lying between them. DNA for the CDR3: TGTGCCGGCCTCCGGGGTCGAGGGTTCCAAGAGACCCAGTACTTC. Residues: CAGLRGRGFQETQYF. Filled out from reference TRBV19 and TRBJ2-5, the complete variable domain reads DGGITQSPKYLFRKEGQNVTLSCEQNLNHDAMYWYRQDPGQGLRLIYYSQIVNDFQKGDIAEGYSVSREKKESFPLTVTSAQKNPTAFYLCAGLRGRGFQETQYFGPGTRLLVL.

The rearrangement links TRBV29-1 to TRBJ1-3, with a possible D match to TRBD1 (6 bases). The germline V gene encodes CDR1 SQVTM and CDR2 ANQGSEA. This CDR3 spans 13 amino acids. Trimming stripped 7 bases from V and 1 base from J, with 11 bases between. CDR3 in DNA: TGCAGCGGTTCACAGGGTTCTGGAAACACCATATATTTT. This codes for CSGSQGSGNTIYF.

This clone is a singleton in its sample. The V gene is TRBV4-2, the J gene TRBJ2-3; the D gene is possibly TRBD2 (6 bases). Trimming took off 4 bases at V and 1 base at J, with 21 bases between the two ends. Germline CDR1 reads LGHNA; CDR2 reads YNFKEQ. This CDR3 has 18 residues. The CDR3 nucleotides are TGTGCCAGCAGCCTCGGGGTAGCGCTCACGGGGGGCACAGATACGCAGTATTTT. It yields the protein CASSLGVALTGGTDTQYF.

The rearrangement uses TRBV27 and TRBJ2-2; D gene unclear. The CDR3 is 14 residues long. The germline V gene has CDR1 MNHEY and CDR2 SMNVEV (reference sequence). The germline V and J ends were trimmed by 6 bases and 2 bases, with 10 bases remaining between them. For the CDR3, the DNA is TGTGCCAGCAGGAACGCACGTAACACCGGGGAGCTGTTTTTT. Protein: CASRNARNTGELFF.

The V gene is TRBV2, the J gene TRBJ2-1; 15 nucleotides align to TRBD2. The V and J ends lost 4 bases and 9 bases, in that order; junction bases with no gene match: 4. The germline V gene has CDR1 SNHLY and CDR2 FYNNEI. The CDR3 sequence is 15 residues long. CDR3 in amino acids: CASSAGLAGGGEQFF. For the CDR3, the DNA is TGTGCCAGCAGTGCGGGACTAGCGGGGGGCGGTGAGCAGTTCTTC.

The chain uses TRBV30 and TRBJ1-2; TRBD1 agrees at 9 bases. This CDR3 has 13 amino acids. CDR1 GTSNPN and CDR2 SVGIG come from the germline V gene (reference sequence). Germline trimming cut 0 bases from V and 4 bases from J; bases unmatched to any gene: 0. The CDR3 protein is CAWSVQGAYGYTF. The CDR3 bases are TGTGCCTGGAGTGTACAGGGGGCCTATGGCTACACCTTC.

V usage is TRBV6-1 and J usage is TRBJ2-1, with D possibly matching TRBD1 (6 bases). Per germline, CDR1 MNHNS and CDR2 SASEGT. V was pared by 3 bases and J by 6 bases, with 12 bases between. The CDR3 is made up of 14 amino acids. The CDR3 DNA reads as TGTGCCAGCAGTGAGGGCGGACAGAGCAATGAGCAGTTCTTC. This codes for CASSEGGQSNEQFF.